The clone carrying this T cell receptor beta chain was recorded at least ten times. This CDR3 is 12 amino acids long. Germline V gene lookup returns CDR1 DFQATT and CDR2 SNEGSKA (reference sequence). V shed 3 bases and J shed 8 bases, with 12 bases lying between them. The data were obtained in a study of spatial heterogeneity in lung cancer. Study background: Each time, sequencing found more beta-chain sequences than alpha-chain sequences.

Time point noted: sample taken at primary tumor resection. Whole RNA was taken from tumor, nontumor lung or frozen PBMC; it was then sequenced unsorted. Samples came from 70 to 80 TRACERx patients with untreated early-stage lung cancer. TCRdb re-called the 5' RACE reads with MiXCR, one entry per CDR3 protein. The table includes about 45,000 distinct CDR3 sequences, roughly 10% detected once. The TCR was taken from a female donor with early-stage non-small cell lung cancer. The sample in question was PBMCs, obtained at surgery. The chain couples TRBV20-1 to TRBJ2-3; the D gene could be TRBD1 or TRBD2 (6 bases each). CDR3 DNA sequence: TGCAGTGCTAGTTCGGGGGCCGGTACGCAGTATTTT. This sequence encodes CSASSGAGTQYF.